Following are 27 T cell receptor beta chains from one sample sequenced in a study of cytomegalovirus exposure and HLA in healthy donors listed by TCRdb under 2017. Library prep was done by the immunoSEQ multiplex PCR assay. TCRdb limited this immuneACCESS table to in-frame rearrangements with V and J called. A share of clones is missing; checked studies link under half to unresolved V genes, and the rest is unexplained. Recorded for this sample are over 200,000 clones; around nine tenths of them occurred a single time. About 2.9% of the sample is taken by the ten largest. The sequencing sample was made of PBMCs. The receptors here all came from a woman between 18 and 30 years old in good health and CMV-seronegative.

CDR3 residues: CASRRGQGDTEAFF. DNA for the CDR3: TGCGCCAGCAGGAGGGGACAGGGCGACACTGAAGCTTTCTTT. The chain joins TRBV5-1 to TRBJ1-1; 9 nucleotides line up with TRBD1. This CDR3 is 14 amino acids long. The ends lost 5 bases at V and 3 bases at J; junction bases unmatched: 5. The germline V gene has CDR1 SGHRS and CDR2 YFSETQ.

This clone has more than one count but fewer than ten. The chain recombines TRBV7-3 with TRBJ2-1; maybe TRBD2 (6 bases). This CDR3 has 13 amino acids. Between the trimmed V and J ends, which lost 4 bases and 15 bases, there was a span of 19 bases. Germline CDR1 and CDR2: SGHTA and FQGTGA. In DNA, the CDR3 is TGTGCCAGCAGCTCAGAACCGGGACTGGAAAGGTTCTTC. It specifies CASSSEPGLERFF.

This clone was found once. The chain has TRBV15 and TRBJ1-1; D is uncertain. This CDR3 is 12 amino acids long. Germline lookup yields CDR1 LNHNV and CDR2 YYDKDF (reference sequence). The V end was cut by 0 bases, the J end by 8 bases, with 7 bases between. The CDR3 loop is CATSRDPQEAFF. The CDR3 bases are TGTGCCACCAGCAGAGATCCCCAGGAAGCTTTCTTT.

The sample holds one count of this clone. V usage is TRBV6-5 and J usage is TRBJ2-7; 7 bases agree with TRBD1. The germline V gene has CDR1 MNHEY and CDR2 SVGAGI. The CDR3 is 16 residues long. Unmatched junction bases numbered 9, after V lost 2 bases and J lost 2 bases. DNA of the CDR3: TGTGCCAGCAGTTACCTCCCCGGGACAGAGACCTACGAGCAGTACTTC. This codes for CASSYLPGTETYEQYF.

This rearrangement joins TRBV28 to TRBJ1-4, with 7 bases matching TRBD1. Germline V gene lookup returns CDR1 MDHEN and CDR2 SYDVKM. Trimming cost V 1 base and J 10 bases; bases outside gene matches: 6. The CDR3 covers 14 residues. The DNA of the CDR3 is TGTGCCAGCAGTTTATCCGGGACAGTAGGAAAACTGTTTTTT. Amino acid sequence: CASSLSGTVGKLFF. Using reference TRBV28 and TRBJ1-4 for the parts outside the CDR3, the full variable domain is DVKVTQSSRYLVKRTGEKVFLECVQDMDHENMFWYRQDPGLGLRLIYFSYDVKMKEKGDIPEGYSVSREKKERFSLILESASTNQTSMYLCASSLSGTVGKLFFGSGTQLSVL.

This chain uses TRBV18 with TRBJ1-2; 10 bases are shared with TRBD1. CDR1 and CDR2 from the germline V gene are KGHSH and LQKENI. J lost 8 bases, V lost 1 base, and 7 bases had no gene match. This CDR3 has 15 amino acids. CDR3 nucleotides: TGTGCCAGCTCACCACTGGCGACAGGGGGCATCGGCTACACCTTC. Its translation is CASSPLATGGIGYTF.

The rearrangement joins TRBV6-5 to TRBJ1-2; no clear D gene. The CDR3 covers 13 residues. The ends were cut back, 4 bases at V and 11 bases at J, with 17 bases in the middle. Germline-derived CDR1 and CDR2 are MNHEY and SVGAGI. The chain's CDR3 is CASSSLRVSGYTF. The CDR3 DNA reads as TGTGCCAGCAGTTCCCTCCGGGTCAGTGGATACACCTTC.

As to this clone: Other DNA sequences from this sample encode an identical CDR3 as well. The chain carries TRBV11-2 and TRBJ1-5; 10 bases map to TRBD1. V was clipped by 1 base and J by 7 bases; unmatched bases: 1. Per germline, CDR1 SGHAT and CDR2 FQNNGV. CDR3 length: 14 residues. CDR3: CASSLGTGGQPQHF. CDR3 coding DNA: TGTGCCAGCAGCTTAGGGACAGGGGGACAGCCCCAGCATTTT.

This chain joins TRBV6-6 and TRBJ2-5; D is possibly TRBD2 (5 bases). CDR3 length: 14 amino acids. The V gene lost 4 bases and the J gene lost 1 base, with 10 bases spanning the gap. Germline CDR1 MNHNY, CDR2 SVGAGI (reference sequence). This CDR3 is CASSSVAPQETQYF. CDR3 DNA: TGTGCCAGCAGTTCCGTAGCGCCCCAAGAGACCCAGTACTTC.

The chain uses TRBV11-2 and TRBJ2-1; D perhaps matches TRBD2 (5 bases). The CDR3 sequence is 17 residues long. Trimming left V 3 bases short and J 4 bases short, with 19 bases between. Germline V gene sequence: CDR1 SGHAT, CDR2 FQNNGV. In nucleotides, the CDR3 is TGTGCCAGCAGCTTGTATCACAGCGGACTGATTTACAATGAGCAGTTCTTC. This encodes CASSLYHSGLIYNEQFF.

This chain joins TRBV7-8 and TRBJ2-7; TRBD1 aligns across 8 bases. CDR1 SGHVS and CDR2 FQNEAQ come from the germline V gene. With V trimmed by 6 bases and J by 7 bases, 14 bases remained unmatched. The CDR3 sequence is 15 residues long. CDR3: CASRNQGAGGGEQYF. For the CDR3, the DNA is TGTGCCAGCAGGAATCAGGGGGCAGGGGGCGGGGAGCAGTACTTC.

The V and J genes are TRBV5-1 and TRBJ2-1, with TRBD2 matching 8 bases. The CDR3 has 15 residues. CDR1 SGHRS and CDR2 YFSETQ come from the germline V gene. The ends lost 4 bases at V and 6 bases at J; junction bases unmatched: 9. In DNA, the CDR3 is TGCGCCAGCAGCCCCGGACTAGCTGTTCTCAATGAGCAGTTCTTC. Translation: CASSPGLAVLNEQFF.

For this clone: An end of the junction differs from the germline gene, which may be a read error. The gene calls are TRBV7-7 and TRBJ2-5; possible D gene TRBD2, 5 bases. CDR3 size: 14 residues. CDR1 is SSHAT and CDR2 is FNYEAQ in the germline V gene (reference sequence). The CDR3 spells CASSSDFPGETQYF. The CDR3, as DNA: TGTGCTAGCAGCTCGGACTTCCCTGGGGAGACCCAGTACTTC. The whole variable domain, filled in from reference TRBV7-7 and TRBJ2-5, reads GAGVSQSPRYKVTKRGQDVTLRCDPISSHATLYWYQQALGQGPEFLTYFNYEAQPDKSGLPSDRFSAERPEGSISTLTIQRTEQRDSAMYRCASSSDFPGETQYFGPGTRLLVL.

The V and J genes are TRBV7-2 and TRBJ2-7, with 13 bases aligning to TRBD2. The CDR3 is 18 amino acids. The germline V gene has CDR1 SGHTA and CDR2 FQGNSA. With 1 base clipped from V and 2 bases from J, the junction kept 8 bases outside the gene matches. The CDR3 here is CASSLGGTSGVLTYEQYF. DNA for the CDR3: TGTGCCAGCAGCTTAGGGGGGACTAGCGGGGTACTTACCTACGAGCAGTACTTC.

The gene calls are TRBV30 and TRBJ2-1; D remains ambiguous. Germline V CDR1 and CDR2: GTSNPN, SVGIG (reference sequence). The CDR3 spans 13 residues. Trimming shortened V by 1 base and J by 5 bases, and 9 bases separated the two germline ends. The CDR3 is CAWSAQMDNEQFF. CDR3 coding DNA: TGTGCCTGGAGTGCACAGATGGACAATGAGCAGTTCTTC.

The chain uses TRBV2 and TRBJ2-7; D is perhaps TRBD2 (5 bases). V lost 5 bases to trimming and J lost 3 bases, with 14 bases between them. The V gene's germline CDR1 is SNHLY and CDR2 FYNNEI. CDR3 length equals 14 residues. CDR3 in amino acids: CASSSYRRGYEQYF. DNA for the CDR3: TGTGCCAGCAGTTCCTACCGTCGGGGCTACGAGCAGTACTTC. The full variable domain, rest sourced from reference TRBV2 and TRBJ2-7, is EPEVTQTPSHQVTQMGQEVILRCVPISNHLYFYWYRQILGQKVEFLVSFYNNEISEKSEIFDDQFSVERPDGSNFTLKIRSTKLEDSAMYFCASSSYRRGYEQYFGPGTRLTVT.

The V and J genes are TRBV6-5 and TRBJ2-3; 11 positions agree with TRBD2. The CDR3 length is 15 residues. Germline lookup yields CDR1 MNHEY and CDR2 SVGAGI. V lost 6 bases to trimming and J lost 4 bases; unmatched junction nucleotides: 6. In DNA, the CDR3 is TGTGCCAGCAGGCCCGTAGCGGGAGGGGCAGATACGCAGTATTTT. Translation gives CASRPVAGGADTQYF.

The CDR3 DNA follows: TGTGCCAGCAGCGTCCTAGAAGGCTATGGCTACACCTTC. Translation gives CASSVLEGYGYTF. The V call is TRBV9, the J call TRBJ1-2; no firm D call. Germline V gene sequence: CDR1 SGDLS, CDR2 YYNGEE. This CDR3 spans 13 amino acids. Between the trimmed V and J ends, which lost 2 bases and 4 bases, there was a span of 9 bases.

The chain recombines TRBV9 with TRBJ2-5; D possibly corresponds to TRBD2 (5 bases). The V and J ends lost 2 bases and 4 bases respectively, with 9 bases between them. CDR3 size: 13 residues. Germline CDR1 SGDLS, CDR2 YYNGEE. In DNA, the CDR3 is TGTGCCAGCAGCGTCGGGGAGAGAGAGACCCAGTACTTC. Protein: CASSVGERETQYF. Full variable domain (rest looked up from reference TRBV9 and TRBJ2-5): DSGVTQTPKHLITATGQRVTLRCSPRSGDLSVYWYQQSLDQGLQFLIQYYNGEERAKGNILERFSAQQFPDLHSELNLSSLELGDSALYFCASSVGERETQYFGPGTRLLVL.

The sample holds a few counts of this clone. This chain connects TRBV5-1 to TRBJ2-7; tentatively, D is TRBD1 (6 bases). Germline CDR1 reads SGHRS; CDR2 reads YFSETQ. CDR3 length: 13 amino acids. With 6 bases removed from V and 4 bases from J, the gap between germline ends came to 14 bases. As DNA, the CDR3 is TGCGCCAGCACCCGTGAAGGGGGATACGAGCAGTACTTC. Translation gives CASTREGGYEQYF.

V and J are TRBV4-1 and TRBJ2-3, with a possible D match to TRBD2 (5 bases). The CDR3 length is 13 residues. The germline CDR1 and CDR2 sequences are MGHRA and YSYEKL. Trimming left V 5 bases short and J 3 bases short, with 9 bases between. As DNA, the CDR3 is TGCGCCAGCAGCTCGGGGTGGACAGATACGCAGTATTTT. It yields the protein CASSSGWTDTQYF.

CDR3 in DNA: TGCAGCGTTGTCGGGTACTTATCAGGGGGCGATAGTGCCGAGCAGTACTTC. Encoded protein: CSVVGYLSGGDSAEQYF. The chain is built from TRBV29-1 and TRBJ2-7; 8 bases line up with TRBD1. V shed 4 bases, J shed 6 bases, and the junction held 20 bases outside the gene matches. This CDR3 has 17 amino acids. Germline lookup yields CDR1 SQVTM and CDR2 ANQGSEA.

This clone was seen just once. This chain uses TRBV27 with TRBJ2-1, with D perhaps matching TRBD1 (5 bases). Trimming took off 0 bases at V and 3 bases at J, with 9 bases between the two ends. The CDR3 totals 15 residues. CDR1 MNHEY and CDR2 SMNVEV come from the germline V gene (reference sequence). CDR3 DNA: TGTGCCAGCAGTTTATCTCTCGGACACTACAATGAGCAGTTCTTC. Amino acid sequence: CASSLSLGHYNEQFF.

Note on this clone: The same CDR3 can be traced to other DNA sequences in this sample. The gene calls are TRBV4-2 and TRBJ2-5, with 9 bases aligning to TRBD1. The CDR3 is 15 amino acids. Germline lookup yields CDR1 LGHNA and CDR2 YNFKEQ. The V gene end was trimmed by 0 bases and the J gene end by 2 bases; junction bases not matched to a gene: 1. The CDR3 region has the DNA TGTGCCAGCAGCCAAGAGGGACAGGGACAAGAGACCCAGTACTTC. This gives the protein CASSQEGQGQETQYF.

This rearrangement joins TRBV4-1 to TRBJ2-3; 8 bases match TRBD1. Germline CDR1 and CDR2: MGHRA and YSYEKL. With V trimmed by 3 bases and J by 3 bases, 8 bases remained unmatched. This CDR3 is 16 amino acids long. DNA of the CDR3: TGCGCCAGCAGCCAGGGAGGACAGGGATGGACAGATACGCAGTATTTT. This sequence encodes CASSQGGQGWTDTQYF.

This clone has only one observation. This chain connects TRBV7-8 to TRBJ1-5; maybe TRBD1 (5 bases). This CDR3 has 14 amino acids. Trimming removed 1 base from V and 7 bases from J, with 11 bases in between. Germline V gene data show CDR1 as SGHVS and CDR2 as FQNEAQ. This CDR3 is CASSLVGGGQPQHF. CDR3 DNA sequence: TGTGCCAGCAGCTTAGTTGGGGGAGGCCAGCCCCAGCATTTT.

The chain is built from TRBV5-6 and TRBJ2-1; D gene unclear. The V end was cut by 4 bases, the J end by 2 bases, with 16 bases between. The CDR3 has 16 residues. Germline assignment: CDR1 SGHDT and CDR2 YYEEEE. This chain's CDR3 is CASSHELAIAYNEQFF. As DNA, the CDR3 is TGTGCCAGCAGCCACGAACTCGCCATTGCCTACAATGAGCAGTTCTTC.